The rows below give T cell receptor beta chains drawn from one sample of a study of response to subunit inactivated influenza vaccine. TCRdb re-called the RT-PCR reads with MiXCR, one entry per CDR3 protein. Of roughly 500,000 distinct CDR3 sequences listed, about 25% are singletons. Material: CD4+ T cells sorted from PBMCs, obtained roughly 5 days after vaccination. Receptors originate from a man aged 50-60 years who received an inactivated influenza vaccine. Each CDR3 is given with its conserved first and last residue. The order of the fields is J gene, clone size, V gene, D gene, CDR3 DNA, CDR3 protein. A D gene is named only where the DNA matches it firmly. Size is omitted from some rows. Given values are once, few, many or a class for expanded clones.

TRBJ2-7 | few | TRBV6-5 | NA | TGTGCCAGCAGTTACTCCAGGGGCGCAAGCTCCTACGAGCAGTACTTC | CASSYSRGASSYEQYF
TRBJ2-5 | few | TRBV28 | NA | TGTGCCAGCAGCCCCGGAGGAGGGGCGCGAGAGACCCAGTACTTC | CASSPGGGARETQYF
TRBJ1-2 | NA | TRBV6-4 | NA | TGTGCCAGCAGTGACTCCAGGGCGCATGGCTACACCTTC | CASSDSRAHGYTF
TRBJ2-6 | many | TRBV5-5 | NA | TGTGCCAGCAGCTCGGACGGCTCTGGGGCCAACGTCCTGACTTTC | CASSSDGSGANVLTF
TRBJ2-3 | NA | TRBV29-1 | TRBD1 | TGCAGCATTCCAGGGGGTATAGATACGCAGTATTTT | CSIPGGIDTQYF
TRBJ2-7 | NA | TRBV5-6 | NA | TGTGCCAGCAGCCCCCTCGGGCGGGGCTCCTACGAGCAGTACTTC | CASSPLGRGSYEQYF
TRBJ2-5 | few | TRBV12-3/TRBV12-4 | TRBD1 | TGTGCCAGCAGTTTGGGACAGGGGATGGACGAGACCCAGTACTTC | CASSLGQGMDETQYF
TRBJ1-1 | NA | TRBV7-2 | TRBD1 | TGTGCCAGCAGCTTCAGGGGGTTTCACACTGAAGCTTTCTTT | CASSFRGFHTEAFF
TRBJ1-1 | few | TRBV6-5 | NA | TGTGCCAGCAGTTTCCTATCACGGGGTGTGGGGAACACTGAAGCTTTCTTT | CASSFLSRGVGNTEAFF
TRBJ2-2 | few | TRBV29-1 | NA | TGCAGCGTTGTTAAGGGCCAATCGAACACCGGGGAGCTGTTTTTT | CSVVKGQSNTGELFF
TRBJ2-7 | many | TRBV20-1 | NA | TGCAGTGCTAGAGACCGACGGGGCCCCTCCTCCTACGAGCAGTACTTC | CSARDRRGPSSYEQYF
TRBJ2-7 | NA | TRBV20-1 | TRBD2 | TGCAGTGCGAAAAGGACTAGCCACGAGCAGTACTTC | CSAKRTSHEQYF
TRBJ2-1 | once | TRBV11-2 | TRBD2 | TGTGCCAGCAGCTCCCCGTTCTGGACTAGCGGGAGCCGGGATGAGCAGTTCTTC | CASSSPFWTSGSRDEQFF
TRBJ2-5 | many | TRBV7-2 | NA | TGTGCCAGCAGCTTGGGGGTTTTGGAGACCCAGTACTTC | CASSLGVLETQYF
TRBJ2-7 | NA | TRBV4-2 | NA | TGTGCCAGCAGCCAAGATTTTAACAGGGAGTCACACGAGCAGTACTTC | CASSQDFNRESHEQYF
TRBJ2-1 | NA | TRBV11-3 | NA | TGTGCCAGCAGCCCAAACGGGGATGAGCAGTTCTTC | CASSPNGDEQFF
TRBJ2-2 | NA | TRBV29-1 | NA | TGCAGCGTTGCAGCCCAGGCAGGGATCCCCGGGGAGCTGTTTTTT | CSVAAQAGIPGELFF
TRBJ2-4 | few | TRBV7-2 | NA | TGTGCCAGCAGCTTAGGGGGGATAGTAGCCAAAAACATTCAGTACTTC | CASSLGGIVAKNIQYF
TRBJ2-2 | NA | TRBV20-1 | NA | TGCAGTGCTAGGGGGGCCGGGGGCGCCTACACCGGGGAGCTGTTTTTT | CSARGAGGAYTGELFF
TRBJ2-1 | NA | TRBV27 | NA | TGTGCCAGCAGTTTGCAGGGATTAGAGCAGTTCTTC | CASSLQGLEQFF
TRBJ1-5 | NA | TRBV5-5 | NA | TGTGCCAGCAGCTTCAGTCCGAGCAATCAGCCCCAGCATTTT | CASSFSPSNQPQHF
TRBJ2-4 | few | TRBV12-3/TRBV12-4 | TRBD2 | TGTGCCAGCAGTTTCCGGGGGGAAGACATTCAGTACTTC | CASSFRGEDIQYF
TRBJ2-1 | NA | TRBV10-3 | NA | TGTGCCATCAGTGAAAGAATGGGAGAATCGCGTGGTGAGCAGTTCTTC | CAISERMGESRGEQFF
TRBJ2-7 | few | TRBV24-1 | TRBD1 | TGTGCCACCAGTGATCGTGCCGGGACAGACCCCTACGAGCAGTACTTC | CATSDRAGTDPYEQYF